The next 22 T cell receptor beta chains were all read from a single sample in a study of blood T cell repertoires in COVID-19. Assay used: immunoSEQ multiplex PCR; TCRdb lists only in-frame clones, some missing. Here the sample spans under 450,000 clones, about 87% being singletons. The sequencing input was PBMCs or T cells enriched from blood (not recorded which). Source of these receptors: a man aged 25-45 years who had recovered from COVID-19.

With respect to this clone: Other nucleotide sequences from this sample produce the same CDR3. This chain connects TRBV5-1 to TRBJ2-7, with D tentatively TRBD1 (6 bases). With 0 bases removed from V and 2 bases from J, the gap between germline ends came to 9 bases. Germline CDR1 SGHRS, CDR2 YFSETQ. The CDR3 consists of 14 residues. Here the CDR3 DNA reads TGCGCCAGCAGCTTGGGGGACACCGCCTACGAGCAGTACTTC. Protein sequence: CASSLGDTAYEQYF.

The chain combines TRBV12-3 or TRBV12-4 with TRBJ1-1; the D gene is possibly TRBD1 (6 bases). The germline V and J ends were trimmed by 4 bases and 11 bases, with 17 bases remaining between them. CDR3 length: 13 residues. CDR3 in amino acids: CASSSLQGLRAFF. CDR3 DNA: TGTGCCAGCAGTTCTCTGCAGGGGCTGAGGGCTTTCTTT.

The CDR3 nucleotides are TGCGCCAGCAGCCAAGTTCAGAGTGCTAGCGGGGCGAGCTCCTACAATGAGCAGTTCTTC. It yields the protein CASSQVQSASGASSYNEQFF. The V gene is TRBV4-1, the J gene TRBJ2-1; 9 nucleotides line up with TRBD2. With 1 base clipped from V and 0 bases from J, the junction kept 13 bases outside the gene matches. The CDR3 covers 20 residues. The germline CDR1 and CDR2 sequences are MGHRA and YSYEKL.

With regard to this clone: This sample includes further DNA sequences coding for the same CDR3. The gene calls are TRBV10-3 and TRBJ1-2; the D gene is possibly TRBD1 (6 bases). V was trimmed by 0 bases and J by 4 bases, leaving 9 bases between them. This CDR3 contains 14 residues. Germline assignment: CDR1 ENHRY and CDR2 SYGVKD. The CDR3 sequence is CAISESGQFYGYTF. The CDR3 nucleotides read TGTGCCATCAGTGAGTCAGGACAGTTCTATGGCTACACCTTC.

The V and J genes are TRBV11-3 and TRBJ2-3; TRBD1 aligns across 8 bases. Unmatched junction bases numbered 7, after V lost 5 bases and J lost 6 bases. The germline gives CDR1 SGHNT, CDR2 YENEEA. The CDR3 runs to 14 residues. The CDR3: CASSNRDRHDTQYF. CDR3 nucleotide sequence: TGTGCCAGCAGCAACCGGGACAGGCATGATACGCAGTATTTT.

J is TRBJ1-2 and V is TRBV19; 7 bases fit TRBD1. This CDR3 comprises 13 residues. Germline-derived CDR1 and CDR2 are LNHDA and SQIVND (reference sequence). With 6 bases clipped from V and 4 bases from J, the junction kept 5 bases outside the gene matches. The CDR3, as DNA: TGTGCCAGTAGGGAGGGACAGCTCTATGGCTACACCTTC. This translates into CASREGQLYGYTF. The full variable domain, with the rest looked up from reference TRBV19 and TRBJ1-2, is DGGITQSPKYLFRKEGQNVTLSCEQNLNHDAMYWYRQDPGQGLRLIYYSQIVNDFQKGDIAEGYSVSREKKESFPLTVTSAQKNPTAFYLCASREGQLYGYTFGSGTRLTVV.

This chain connects TRBV5-6 to TRBJ2-5; possibly TRBD1 for D (6 bases). V was clipped by 4 bases and J by 0 bases, with 19 bases between them. Germline CDR1 is SGHDT and CDR2 is YYEEEE. The CDR3 runs to 17 residues. The CDR3 sequence: CASSPPPGTNYQETQYF. The CDR3 nucleotides read TGTGCCAGCAGCCCTCCCCCCGGGACAAATTACCAAGAGACCCAGTACTTC.

The gene calls are TRBV13 and TRBJ2-2, with 9 bases that match TRBD1. V gave up 2 bases and J gave up 1 base; unmatched junction bases: 2. The germline V gene encodes CDR1 PRHDT and CDR2 FYEKMQ (reference sequence). CDR3 length: 16 amino acids. CDR3 protein: CASSLTGGGNTGELFF. The CDR3 bases are TGTGCCAGCAGCTTAACAGGGGGCGGGAACACCGGGGAGCTGTTTTTT.

This clone was counted between two and nine times. In DNA form, the CDR3 reads TGTGCCAGCAGTTACTCGTCATACTTAGTCTCTGGGGCCAACGTCCTGACTTTC. Protein: CASSYSSYLVSGANVLTF. This chain connects TRBV6-2 or TRBV6-3 to TRBJ2-6; unclear D gene. The V gene's germline CDR1 is MNHEY and CDR2 SVGEGT. The CDR3 sequence is 18 residues long. Trimming cost V 0 bases and J 0 bases, with 12 bases left between them.

V is TRBV30 and J is TRBJ2-7; D not resolved. Germline CDR1 reads GTSNPN; CDR2 reads SVGIG (reference sequence). The CDR3 covers 12 residues. Trimming pared 0 bases from V and 3 bases from J, leaving 6 bases between. The chain's CDR3 is CAWSVAVYEQYF. Written as DNA, the CDR3 is TGTGCCTGGAGTGTCGCGGTCTACGAGCAGTACTTC.

This chain uses TRBV18 with TRBJ1-5; TRBD1 matches at 8 bases. The germline V gene encodes CDR1 KGHSH and CDR2 LQKENI. The CDR3 contains 14 residues. The V gene end was trimmed by 4 bases and the J gene end by 5 bases; junction bases not matched to a gene: 4. This chain's CDR3 is CASSRTGTDQPQHF. CDR3 nucleotides: TGTGCCAGCTCACGGACAGGGACGGATCAGCCCCAGCATTTT.

The gene calls are TRBV7-2 and TRBJ1-6, with D perhaps matching TRBD1 (5 bases). The germline gives CDR1 SGHTA, CDR2 FQGNSA. The CDR3 has 16 residues. Trimming removed 0 bases from V and 5 bases from J, with 11 bases in between. CDR3 region: CASSLAGRGNNSPLHF. In DNA form, the CDR3 reads TGTGCCAGCAGCTTAGCGGGGCGGGGGAATAATTCACCCCTCCACTTT.

V is TRBV7-2 and J is TRBJ2-1; no firm D call. The CDR3 runs to 14 residues. Germline V gene sequence: CDR1 SGHTA, CDR2 FQGNSA. V lost 8 bases to trimming and J lost 0 bases, with 11 bases between them. CDR3 DNA: TGTGCCAGCGGAGCTGTTAGCTCCTACAATGAGCAGTTCTTC. As protein: CASGAVSSYNEQFF.

This sequence joins TRBV4-2 and TRBJ2-3, with 9 nucleotides matching TRBD2. With V trimmed by 4 bases and J by 5 bases, 10 bases remained unmatched. Germline V CDR1 and CDR2: LGHNA, YNFKEQ. The CDR3 sequence is 16 residues long. In DNA form, the CDR3 reads TGTGCCAGCAGCCCTCTGGCGGGGGGGCATAGAGATACGCAGTATTTT. This sequence encodes CASSPLAGGHRDTQYF.

This clone was seen a handful of times. V is TRBV5-6 and J is TRBJ1-6; tentatively, D is TRBD1 (6 bases). In germline, CDR1 is SGHDT, CDR2 YYEEEE. The CDR3 spans 15 residues. Between the trimmed V and J ends, which lost 4 bases and 8 bases, there was a span of 16 bases. The CDR3 DNA sequence: TGTGCCAGCAGCCCAACCGGGACATTATATTCACCCCTCCACTTT. Translated, it gives CASSPTGTLYSPLHF.

The chain joins TRBV15 to TRBJ2-7; 9 nucleotides line up with TRBD1. This CDR3 has 16 residues. Germline CDR1 LNHNV, CDR2 YYDKDF (reference sequence). V lost 0 bases, J lost 6 bases, and 9 bases stayed unmatched. The CDR3: CATSRDRGTGSFEQYF. The CDR3 DNA follows: TGTGCCACCAGCAGAGATCGTGGGACAGGGAGTTTCGAGCAGTACTTC. The variable domain in full, completed from reference TRBV15 and TRBJ2-7, reads DAMVIQNPRYQVTQFGKPVTLSCSQTLNHNVMYWYQQKSSQAPKLLFHYYDKDFNNEADTPDNFQSRRPNTSFCFLDIRSPGLGDTAMYLCATSRDRGTGSFEQYFGPGTRLTVT.

The CDR3 nucleotides are TGTGCCAGTAGCCTATGGGACACGGCCAGTCGGCAGTACTTC. Amino acids: CASSLWDTASRQYF. The V and J genes are TRBV19 and TRBJ2-7; a weak D match, TRBD1 (6 bases). This CDR3 contains 14 residues. CDR1 is LNHDA, CDR2 SQIVND, per germline (reference sequence). The ends were cut back, 6 bases at V and 9 bases at J, with 21 bases in the middle.

This chain links TRBV30 with TRBJ1-1; D is unresolved. Germline assignment: CDR1 GTSNPN and CDR2 SVGIG (reference sequence). The CDR3 is made up of 15 amino acids. V lost 1 base to trimming and J lost 4 bases, with 16 bases between them. In nucleotides, the CDR3 is TGTGCCTGGAGTGACGACGGAGGATTCGCCACTGAAGCTTTCTTT. Its translation: CAWSDDGGFATEAFF.

The V gene is TRBV9, the J gene TRBJ1-1; D is undetermined. Looked up from germline, CDR1 is SGDLS and CDR2 is YYNGEE. V lost 2 bases and J lost 1, with 9 bases in between. The CDR3 is made up of 14 amino acids. The CDR3 here is CASSVGGTNTEAFF. The CDR3 nucleotides read TGTGCCAGCAGCGTCGGAGGCACGAACACTGAAGCTTTCTTT.

This clone appeared a few times. The genes are TRBV23-1 and TRBJ1-5; D is unresolved. TRBV23-1 is an open reading frame whose function is uncertain. This CDR3 has 14 residues. Between the trimmed V and J ends, which lost 0 bases and 9 bases, there was a span of 12 bases. CDR3 nucleotide sequence: TGCGCCAGCAGTCAATCGCAGACGGGGATGCCCCAGCATTTT. Protein: CASSQSQTGMPQHF.

The rearrangement links TRBV6-5 to TRBJ1-1; D is ambiguous. The CDR3 runs to 14 residues. Trimming shortened V by 8 bases and J by 0 bases, and 13 bases separated the two germline ends. Germline lookup yields CDR1 MNHEY and CDR2 SVGAGI. CDR3 protein: CASWRAHLNTEAFF. The CDR3, as DNA: TGTGCCAGCTGGCGGGCGCACCTGAACACTGAAGCTTTCTTT.

V gene TRBV7-2 combines with J gene TRBJ2-5, with 9 bases lining up with TRBD2. Germline CDR1 is SGHTA and CDR2 is FQGNSA. The CDR3 is 16 amino acids. V lost 5 bases and J lost 7; bases outside the gene matches: 14. In DNA form, the CDR3 reads TGTGCCAGCAGCCCTCAAATAGCGGGGGACAAAGGGACCCAGTACTTC. It is translated as CASSPQIAGDKGTQYF.